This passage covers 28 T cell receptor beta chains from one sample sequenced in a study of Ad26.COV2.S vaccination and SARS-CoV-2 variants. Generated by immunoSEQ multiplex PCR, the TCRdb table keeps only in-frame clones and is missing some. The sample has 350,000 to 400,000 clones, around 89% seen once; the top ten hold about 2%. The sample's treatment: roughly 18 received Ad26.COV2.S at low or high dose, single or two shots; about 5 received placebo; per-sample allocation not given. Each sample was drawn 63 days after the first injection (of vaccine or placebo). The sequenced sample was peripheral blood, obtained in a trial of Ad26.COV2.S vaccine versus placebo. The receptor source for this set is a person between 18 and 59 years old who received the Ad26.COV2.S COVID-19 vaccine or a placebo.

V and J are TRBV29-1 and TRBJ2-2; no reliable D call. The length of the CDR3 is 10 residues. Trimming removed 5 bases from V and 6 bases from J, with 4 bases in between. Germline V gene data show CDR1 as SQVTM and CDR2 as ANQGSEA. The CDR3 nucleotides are TGCAGCGTTTTATCCGGGGAGCTGTTTTTT. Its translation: CSVLSGELFF.

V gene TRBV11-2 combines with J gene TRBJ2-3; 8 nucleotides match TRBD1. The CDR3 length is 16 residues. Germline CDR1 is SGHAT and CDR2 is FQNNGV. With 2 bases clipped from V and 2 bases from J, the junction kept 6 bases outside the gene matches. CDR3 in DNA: TGTGCCAGCAGCTTACTGACAGGGGCGACCACAGATACGCAGTATTTT. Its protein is CASSLLTGATTDTQYF.

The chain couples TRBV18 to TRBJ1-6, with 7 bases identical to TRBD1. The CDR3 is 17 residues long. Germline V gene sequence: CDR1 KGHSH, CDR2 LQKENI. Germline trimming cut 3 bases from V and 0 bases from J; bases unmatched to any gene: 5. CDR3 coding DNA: TGTGCCAGCTCACCTGTCCGGGACAGCTCCTATAATTCACCCCTCCACTTT. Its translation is CASSPVRDSSYNSPLHF.

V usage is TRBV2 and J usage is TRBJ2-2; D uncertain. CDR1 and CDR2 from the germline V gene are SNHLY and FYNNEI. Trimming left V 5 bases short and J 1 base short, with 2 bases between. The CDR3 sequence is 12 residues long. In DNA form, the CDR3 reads TGTGCCAGCAGTTGGAACACCGGGGAGCTGTTTTTT. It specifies CASSWNTGELFF. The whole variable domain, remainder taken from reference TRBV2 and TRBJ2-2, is EPEVTQTPSHQVTQMGQEVILRCVPISNHLYFYWYRQILGQKVEFLVSFYNNEISEKSEIFDDQFSVERPDGSNFTLKIRSTKLEDSAMYFCASSWNTGELFFGEGSRLTVL.

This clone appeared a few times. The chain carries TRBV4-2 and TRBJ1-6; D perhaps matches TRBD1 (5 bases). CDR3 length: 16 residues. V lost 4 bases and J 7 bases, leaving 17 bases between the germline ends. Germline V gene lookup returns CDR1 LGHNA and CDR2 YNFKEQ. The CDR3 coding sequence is TGTGCCAGCAGCCCCCCCGGGGCGGTCTTAAATTCACCCCTCCACTTT. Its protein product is CASSPPGAVLNSPLHF.

CDR3 bases: TGTGCCAGCAGCTTAGGTCGCCTAGGGGAGACCCAGTACTTC. As protein: CASSLGRLGETQYF. The rearrangement uses TRBV7-9 and TRBJ2-5; unclear D gene. V dropped 1 base and J dropped 5 bases, with 11 bases sitting between them. This CDR3 region has 14 residues. Germline V gene data show CDR1 as SEHNR and CDR2 as FQNEAQ (reference sequence). Full variable domain (outside the CDR3, taken from reference TRBV7-9 and TRBJ2-5): DTGVSQNPRHKITKRGQNVTFRCDPISEHNRLYWYRQTLGQGPEFLTYFQNEAQLEKSRLLSDRFSAERPKGSFSTLEIQRTEQGDSAMYLCASSLGRLGETQYFGPGTRLLVL.

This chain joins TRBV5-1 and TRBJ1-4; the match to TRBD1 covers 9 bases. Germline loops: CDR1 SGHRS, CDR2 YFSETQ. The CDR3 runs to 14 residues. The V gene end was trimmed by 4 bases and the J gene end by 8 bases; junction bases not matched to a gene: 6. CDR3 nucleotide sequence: TGCGCCAGCAGCCCTGGGACAGGGTCGGAAAAACTGTTTTTT. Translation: CASSPGTGSEKLFF.

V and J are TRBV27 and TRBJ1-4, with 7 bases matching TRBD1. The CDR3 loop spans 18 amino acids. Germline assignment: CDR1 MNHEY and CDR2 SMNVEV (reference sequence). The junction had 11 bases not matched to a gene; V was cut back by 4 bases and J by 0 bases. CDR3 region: CASSSRDSNRTTNEKLFF. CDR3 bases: TGTGCCAGCAGTTCTCGGGACAGCAACCGAACAACTAATGAAAAACTGTTTTTT. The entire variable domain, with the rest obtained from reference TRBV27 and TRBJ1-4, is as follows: EAQVTQNPRYLITVTGKKLTVTCSQNMNHEYMSWYRQDPGLGLRQIYYSMNVEVTDKGDVPEGYKVSRKEKRNFPLILESPSPNQTSLYFCASSSRDSNRTTNEKLFFGSGTQLSVL.

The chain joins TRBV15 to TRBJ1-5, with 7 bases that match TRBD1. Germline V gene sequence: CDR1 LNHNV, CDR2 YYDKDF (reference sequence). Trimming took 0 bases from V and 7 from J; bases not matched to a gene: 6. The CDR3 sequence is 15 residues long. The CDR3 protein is CATSRDPRGVQPQHF. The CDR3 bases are TGTGCCACCAGCAGAGATCCCAGGGGGGTGCAGCCCCAGCATTTT.

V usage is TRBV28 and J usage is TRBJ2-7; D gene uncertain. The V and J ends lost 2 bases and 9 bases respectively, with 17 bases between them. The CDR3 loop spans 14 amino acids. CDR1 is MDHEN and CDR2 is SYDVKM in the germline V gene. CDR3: CASSLMLASVAQYF. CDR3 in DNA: TGTGCCAGCAGTTTAATGCTGGCATCCGTGGCGCAGTACTTC.

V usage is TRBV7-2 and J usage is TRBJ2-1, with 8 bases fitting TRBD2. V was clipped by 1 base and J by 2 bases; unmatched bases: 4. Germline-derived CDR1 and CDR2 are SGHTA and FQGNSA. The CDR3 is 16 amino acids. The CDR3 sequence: CASSLVGGRTYNEQFF. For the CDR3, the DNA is TGTGCCAGCAGCTTAGTTGGCGGGAGGACCTACAATGAGCAGTTCTTC.

This CDR3 is CASSEDNRGAFF. The CDR3 region has the DNA TGTGCCAGCAGCGAGGACAATCGGGGAGCTTTCTTT. The chain couples TRBV7-9 to TRBJ1-1, with D possibly matching TRBD1 (5 bases). Trimming cost V 5 bases and J 10 bases, with 14 bases left between them. CDR1 and CDR2 (germline): SEHNR, FQNEAQ (reference sequence). This CDR3 spans 12 amino acids.

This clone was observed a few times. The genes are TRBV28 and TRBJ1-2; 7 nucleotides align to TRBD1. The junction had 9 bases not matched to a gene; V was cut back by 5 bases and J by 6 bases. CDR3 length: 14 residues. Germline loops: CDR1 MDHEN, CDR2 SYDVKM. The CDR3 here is CASSPQGGPDGYTF. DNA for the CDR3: TGTGCCAGCAGTCCCCAGGGGGGCCCGGATGGCTACACCTTC.

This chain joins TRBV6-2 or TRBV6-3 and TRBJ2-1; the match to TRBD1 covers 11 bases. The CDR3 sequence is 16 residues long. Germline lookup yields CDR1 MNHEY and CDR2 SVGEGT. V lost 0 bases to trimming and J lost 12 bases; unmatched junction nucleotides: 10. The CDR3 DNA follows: TGTGCCAGCAGTTACTCGCCCGGGACAGGGGGACGTAGGCAGTTCTTC. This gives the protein CASSYSPGTGGRRQFF.

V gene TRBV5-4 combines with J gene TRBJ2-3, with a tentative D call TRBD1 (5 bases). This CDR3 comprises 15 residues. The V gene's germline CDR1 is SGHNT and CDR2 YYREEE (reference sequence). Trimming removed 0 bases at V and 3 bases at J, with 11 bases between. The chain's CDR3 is CASSLGRAGTDTQYF. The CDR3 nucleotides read TGTGCCAGCAGCTTGGGCAGGGCTGGGACAGATACGCAGTATTTT. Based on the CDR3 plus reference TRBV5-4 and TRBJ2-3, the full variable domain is ETGVTQSPTHLIKTRGQQVTLRCSSQSGHNTVSWYQQALGQGPQFIFQYYREEENGRGNFPPRFSGLQFPNYSSELNVNALELDDSALYLCASSLGRAGTDTQYFGPGTRLTVL.

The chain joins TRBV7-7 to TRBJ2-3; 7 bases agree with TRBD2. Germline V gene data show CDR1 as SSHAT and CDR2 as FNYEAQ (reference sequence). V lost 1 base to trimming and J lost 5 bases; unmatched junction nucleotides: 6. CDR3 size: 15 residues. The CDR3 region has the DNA TGTGCCAGCAGCTTAGGACTAGCAGCCGTAGATACGCAGTATTTT. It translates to CASSLGLAAVDTQYF.

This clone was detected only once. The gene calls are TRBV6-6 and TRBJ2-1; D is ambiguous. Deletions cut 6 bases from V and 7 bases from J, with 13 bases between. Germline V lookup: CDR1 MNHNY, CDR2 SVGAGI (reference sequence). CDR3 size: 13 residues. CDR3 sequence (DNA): TGTGCCAGCAGCCCCCCTCTGCTAAATGAGCAGTTCTTC. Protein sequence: CASSPPLLNEQFF.

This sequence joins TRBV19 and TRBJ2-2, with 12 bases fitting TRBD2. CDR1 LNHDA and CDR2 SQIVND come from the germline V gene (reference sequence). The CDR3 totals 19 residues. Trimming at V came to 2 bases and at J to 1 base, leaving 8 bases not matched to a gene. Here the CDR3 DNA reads TGTGCCAGTAGTATATCACTGGCTAGCGGGAGGGGGAACACCGGGGAGCTGTTTTTT. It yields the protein CASSISLASGRGNTGELFF.

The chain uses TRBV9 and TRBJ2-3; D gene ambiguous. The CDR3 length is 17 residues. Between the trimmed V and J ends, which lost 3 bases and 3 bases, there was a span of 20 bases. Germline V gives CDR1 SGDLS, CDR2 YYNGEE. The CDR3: CASSENPREPRTDTQYF. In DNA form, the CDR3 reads TGTGCCAGCAGCGAGAACCCCCGAGAGCCTCGGACAGATACGCAGTATTTT. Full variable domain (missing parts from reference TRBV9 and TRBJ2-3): DSGVTQTPKHLITATGQRVTLRCSPRSGDLSVYWYQQSLDQGLQFLIQYYNGEERAKGNILERFSAQQFPDLHSELNLSSLELGDSALYFCASSENPREPRTDTQYFGPGTRLTVL.

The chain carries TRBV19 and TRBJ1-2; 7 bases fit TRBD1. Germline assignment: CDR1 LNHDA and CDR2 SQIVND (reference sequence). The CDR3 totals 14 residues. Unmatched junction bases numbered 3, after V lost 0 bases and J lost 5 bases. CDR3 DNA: TGTGCCAGTAGTATAGAAGGGGGCCGATATGGCTACACCTTC. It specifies CASSIEGGRYGYTF. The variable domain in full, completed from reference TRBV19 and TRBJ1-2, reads DGGITQSPKYLFRKEGQNVTLSCEQNLNHDAMYWYRQDPGQGLRLIYYSQIVNDFQKGDIAEGYSVSREKKESFPLTVTSAQKNPTAFYLCASSIEGGRYGYTFGSGTRLTVV.

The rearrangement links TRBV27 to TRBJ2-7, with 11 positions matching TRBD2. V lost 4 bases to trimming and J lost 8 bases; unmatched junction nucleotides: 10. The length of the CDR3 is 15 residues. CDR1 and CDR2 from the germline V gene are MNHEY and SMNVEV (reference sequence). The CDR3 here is CASSSFSGRDPQQYF. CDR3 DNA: TGTGCCAGCAGTTCCTTTAGCGGGAGGGATCCCCAGCAGTACTTC.

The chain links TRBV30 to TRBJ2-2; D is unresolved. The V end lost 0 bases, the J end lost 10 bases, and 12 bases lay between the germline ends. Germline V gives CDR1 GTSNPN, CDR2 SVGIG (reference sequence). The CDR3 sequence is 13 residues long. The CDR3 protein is CAWSVLGMVELFF. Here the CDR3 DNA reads TGTGCCTGGAGTGTACTCGGTATGGTGGAGCTGTTTTTT.

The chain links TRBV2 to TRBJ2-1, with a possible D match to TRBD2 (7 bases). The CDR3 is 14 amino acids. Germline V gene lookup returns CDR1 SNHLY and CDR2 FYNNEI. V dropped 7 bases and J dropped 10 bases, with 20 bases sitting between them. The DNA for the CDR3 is TGTGCCAGCAAAGGGGGGGGACCGGCCGGCGAGCAGTTCTTC. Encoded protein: CASKGGGPAGEQFF. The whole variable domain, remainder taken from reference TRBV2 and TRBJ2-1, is EPEVTQTPSHQVTQMGQEVILRCVPISNHLYFYWYRQILGQKVEFLVSFYNNEISEKSEIFDDQFSVERPDGSNFTLKIRSTKLEDSAMYFCASKGGGPAGEQFFGPGTRLTVL.

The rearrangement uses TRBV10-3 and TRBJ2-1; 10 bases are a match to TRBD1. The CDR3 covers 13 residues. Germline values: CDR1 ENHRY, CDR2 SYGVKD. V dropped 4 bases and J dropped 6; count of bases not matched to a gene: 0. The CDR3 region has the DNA TGTGCCATCAGTGGACAGGGGGCCAATGAGCAGTTCTTC. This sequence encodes CAISGQGANEQFF.

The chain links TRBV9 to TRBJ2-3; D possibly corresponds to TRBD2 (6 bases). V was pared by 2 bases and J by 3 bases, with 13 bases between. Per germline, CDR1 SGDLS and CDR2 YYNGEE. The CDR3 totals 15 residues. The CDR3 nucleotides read TGTGCCAGCAGCGTTCGCGGGATTGGGACAGATACGCAGTATTTT. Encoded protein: CASSVRGIGTDTQYF.

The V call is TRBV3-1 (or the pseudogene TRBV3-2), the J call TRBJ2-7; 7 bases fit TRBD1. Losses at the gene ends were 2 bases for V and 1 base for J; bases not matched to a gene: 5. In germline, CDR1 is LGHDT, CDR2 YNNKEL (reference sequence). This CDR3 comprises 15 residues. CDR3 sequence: CASSQQNRGSYEQYF. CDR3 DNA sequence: TGTGCCAGCAGCCAACAGAACAGGGGTTCCTACGAGCAGTACTTC.

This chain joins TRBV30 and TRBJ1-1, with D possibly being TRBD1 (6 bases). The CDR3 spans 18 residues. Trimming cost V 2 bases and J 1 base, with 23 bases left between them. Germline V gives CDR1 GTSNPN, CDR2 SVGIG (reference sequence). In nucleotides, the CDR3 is TGTGCCTGGAGTTTCCAGGTGGGGGGCGTTAAGGGGAACACTGAAGCTTTCTTT. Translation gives CAWSFQVGGVKGNTEAFF.

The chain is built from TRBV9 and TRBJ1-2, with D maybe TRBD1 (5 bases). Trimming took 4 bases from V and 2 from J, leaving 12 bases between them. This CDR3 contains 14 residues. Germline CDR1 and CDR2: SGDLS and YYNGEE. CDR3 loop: CASSPSGLNYGYTF. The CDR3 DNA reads TGTGCCAGCAGCCCCTCGGGACTAAACTATGGCTACACCTTC.